A single sample gave rise to the 31 T cell receptor beta chains below, sequenced in a study of blood T cell repertoires in COVID-19. The method was immunoSEQ multiplex PCR; TCRdb's version includes in-frame clones alone and lacks a portion of them. This table holds about 310,000 clones, 85% to 90% found once. The sample taken for sequencing was peripheral blood. The receptor set was obtained from a man between 65 and 79 years old with acute or convalescent COVID-19.

The chain recombines TRBV7-2 with TRBJ1-2; 8 bases are a match to TRBD1. In germline, CDR1 is SGHTA, CDR2 FQGNSA. The CDR3 is 15 amino acids. V was clipped by 1 base and J by 7 bases; unmatched bases: 8. In DNA, the CDR3 is TGTGCCAGCAGCTTAGAGGGGACAGGAAGGCGTGGCTACACCTTC. Translating it yields CASSLEGTGRRGYTF. Full variable domain (missing parts from reference TRBV7-2 and TRBJ1-2): GAGVSQSPSNKVTEKGKDVELRCDPISGHTALYWYRQSLGQGLEFLIYFQGNSAPDKSGLPSDRFSAERTGGSVSTLTIQRTQQEDSAVYLCASSLEGTGRRGYTFGSGTRLTVV.

The rearrangement uses TRBV12-3 or TRBV12-4 and TRBJ1-5, with D possibly matching TRBD1 (5 bases). The CDR3 is 13 residues long. V lost 7 bases and J 3 bases, leaving 10 bases between the germline ends. CDR3 loop: CASTGGFNQPQHF. The CDR3 DNA reads TGTGCCAGCACGGGGGGATTCAATCAGCCCCAGCATTTT.

The genes are TRBV18 and TRBJ1-1; D is perhaps TRBD1 (5 bases). CDR3 length: 15 residues. V lost 3 bases and J 2 bases, leaving 13 bases between the germline ends. CDR1 is KGHSH, CDR2 LQKENI, per germline. CDR3 region: CASSPSRGDNTEAFF. CDR3 DNA: TGTGCCAGCTCACCGTCCCGGGGGGACAACACTGAAGCTTTCTTT.

This sequence joins TRBV3-1 (or the pseudogene TRBV3-2) and TRBJ1-5; D unresolved. Per germline, CDR1 LGHDT and CDR2 YNNKEL (reference sequence). This CDR3 contains 18 residues. The V gene lost 6 bases and the J gene lost 3 bases, with 24 bases spanning the gap. CDR3 residues: CASRAIRLINLLNQPQHF. CDR3 DNA sequence: TGTGCCAGCAGGGCAATCCGTTTGATTAACCTCCTCAATCAGCCCCAGCATTTT.

Comment on this clone: The germline gene is not matched at one end of the junction; a read error may be the cause. The chain combines TRBV27 with TRBJ1-5; weak D call: TRBD1 (5 bases). The CDR3 runs to 15 residues. Germline CDR1 and CDR2: MNHEY and SMNVEV (reference sequence). This CDR3 is CASSLTRDWGQLQHF. The CDR3 DNA sequence: TGTGCCAGCAGTTTAACCAGGGATTGGGGTCAGCTCCAGCATTTT.

The chain is built from TRBV10-3 and TRBJ2-2; the D gene is possibly TRBD1 (6 bases). V was pared by 4 bases and J by 0 bases, with 6 bases between. The CDR3 has 14 amino acids. Germline assignment: CDR1 ENHRY and CDR2 SYGVKD. This chain's CDR3 is CAISGTANTGELFF. CDR3 in DNA: TGTGCCATCAGTGGGACAGCGAACACCGGGGAGCTGTTTTTT.

CDR3 nucleotides: TGCGCCAGCAGCCACATCCCGTCGGGGTTCACAGATACGCAGTATTTT. Its translation: CASSHIPSGFTDTQYF. This chain joins TRBV4-3 and TRBJ2-3; weak D call: TRBD2 (5 bases). The germline V gene has CDR1 LGHNA and CDR2 YSLEER. This CDR3 has 16 amino acids. V lost 3 bases to trimming and J lost 2 bases, with 15 bases between them.

This chain links TRBV5-6 with TRBJ2-5; D ambiguous. Germline V CDR1 and CDR2: SGHDT, YYEEEE. V was cut by 0 bases and J by 3 bases, with 12 bases left in between. The CDR3 has 15 amino acids. The CDR3 nucleotides read TGTGCCAGCAGCTTGGTTTCCACAGTGGAAGAGACCCAGTACTTC. Translation: CASSLVSTVEETQYF.

This sequence joins TRBV9 and TRBJ1-2; 9 bases match TRBD1. Germline CDR1 is SGDLS and CDR2 is YYNGEE. Losses at the gene ends were 3 bases for V and 0 bases for J; bases not matched to a gene: 6. The CDR3 has 16 residues. In DNA form, the CDR3 reads TGTGCCAGCAGCGAAGGACAGGGGCGATCTAACTATGGCTACACCTTC. This gives the protein CASSEGQGRSNYGYTF.

The V gene is TRBV5-6, the J gene TRBJ2-7, with 7 bases matching TRBD2. The V gene's germline CDR1 is SGHDT and CDR2 YYEEEE. Trimming cost V 0 bases and J 2 bases; bases outside gene matches: 5. This CDR3 contains 15 residues. CDR3 sequence reads: CASSLVSGFTYEQYF. In DNA form, the CDR3 reads TGTGCCAGCAGCTTGGTTAGCGGGTTCACCTACGAGCAGTACTTC.

This clone has just a few counts. The chain uses TRBV6-5 and TRBJ1-1, with no clear D. Trimming removed 0 bases from V and 3 bases from J, with 11 bases in between. Germline V gene lookup returns CDR1 MNHEY and CDR2 SVGAGI. The CDR3 sequence is 15 residues long. CDR3 sequence: CASSYSRGWDTEAFF. As DNA, the CDR3 is TGTGCCAGCAGTTACTCACGGGGATGGGACACTGAAGCTTTCTTT.

The J gene is TRBJ1-5, the V gene TRBV7-9, with 7 bases fitting TRBD1. V was clipped by 4 bases and J by 4 bases; unmatched bases: 4. The CDR3 spans 14 residues. Germline-derived CDR1 and CDR2 are SEHNR and FQNEAQ (reference sequence). CDR3 amino acids: CASSWDSGNQPQHF. CDR3 bases: TGTGCCAGCAGCTGGGACAGTGGAAATCAGCCCCAGCATTTT.

This clone has a single count. J is TRBJ2-1 and V is TRBV28, with 10 bases lining up with TRBD2. Trimming removed 3 bases from V and 4 bases from J; junction bases left unmatched: 6. Germline V gene lookup returns CDR1 MDHEN and CDR2 SYDVKM. There are 16 residues in the CDR3. The chain's CDR3 is CASSFIAGGNYNEQFF. Here the CDR3 DNA reads TGTGCCAGCAGTTTTATAGCGGGGGGAAATTACAATGAGCAGTTCTTC.

The sample holds one count of this clone. The CDR3 DNA reads as TGTGCCAGCAGCCCTACTCGGGGGGGGCCTAACACCGGGGAGCTGTTTTTT. Protein: CASSPTRGGPNTGELFF. The chain is built from TRBV11-3 and TRBJ2-2; TRBD2 aligns across 8 bases. Per the germline V gene, CDR1 is SGHNT and CDR2 is YENEEA. The V gene end was trimmed by 5 bases and the J gene end by 2 bases; junction bases not matched to a gene: 10. This CDR3 has 17 residues.

The chain is built from TRBV28 and TRBJ2-7; no firm D call. Germline V CDR1 and CDR2: MDHEN, SYDVKM. This CDR3 is 13 amino acids long. The V gene lost 6 bases and the J gene lost 2 bases, with 11 bases spanning the gap. CDR3 nucleotides: TGTGCCAGCAGGGAGACCACCACCTACGAGCAGTACTTC. Its translation is CASRETTTYEQYF.

The chain combines TRBV7-2 with TRBJ2-2; TRBD1 matches at 10 bases. Trimming took 3 bases from V and 6 from J; bases not matched to a gene: 4. CDR3 size: 15 residues. CDR1 SGHTA and CDR2 FQGNSA come from the germline V gene. The CDR3 spells CASSFRTGGSGELFF. The DNA of the CDR3 is TGTGCCAGCAGCTTCAGGACAGGGGGATCCGGGGAGCTGTTTTTT.

CDR3 protein: CASSQGTYTEAFF. The CDR3 DNA sequence: TGTGCCAGCAGTCAGGGGACGTACACTGAAGCTTTCTTT. V gene TRBV28 combines with J gene TRBJ1-1, with TRBD1 as a possible D gene (6 bases). The CDR3 runs to 13 residues. V was cut by 5 bases and J by 3 bases, with 10 bases left in between. In germline, CDR1 is MDHEN, CDR2 SYDVKM.

This chain connects TRBV10-2 to TRBJ1-1; D call uncertain. Trimming pared 2 bases from V and 0 bases from J, leaving 4 bases between. The CDR3 sequence is 13 residues long. In germline, CDR1 is WSHSY, CDR2 SAAADI. This CDR3 is CASSEPVNTEAFF. The CDR3 DNA reads as TGCGCCAGCAGTGAGCCTGTGAACACTGAAGCTTTCTTT.

The V call is TRBV3-1 (or the pseudogene TRBV3-2), the J call TRBJ1-4, with D perhaps TRBD1 (5 bases). Looked up from germline, CDR1 is LGHDT and CDR2 is YNNKEL (reference sequence). This CDR3 has 15 residues. V shed 2 bases and J shed 8 bases, with 15 bases lying between them. The CDR3 nucleotides read TGTGCCAGCAGCCAACAGGGTCCGGTTGGGGAAAAACTGTTTTTT. It codes for CASSQQGPVGEKLFF.

This chain joins TRBV27 and TRBJ1-1; 8 bases are shared with TRBD1. The trim removed 7 bases at V and 1 base at J, leaving 14 bases unmatched. This CDR3 has 17 amino acids. Germline-derived CDR1 and CDR2 are MNHEY and SMNVEV (reference sequence). The CDR3 protein is CASNPRGRGLTNTEAFF. The CDR3 DNA reads TGTGCCAGCAACCCCCGGGGCAGGGGGCTGACGAACACTGAAGCTTTCTTT.

V gene TRBV5-5 combines with J gene TRBJ1-5; D is perhaps TRBD1 (5 bases). V lost 0 bases, J lost 4 bases, and 8 bases lay in between. Germline values: CDR1 SGHKS, CDR2 YYEKEE (reference sequence). The CDR3 has 14 residues. DNA for the CDR3: TGTGCCAGCAGCTTGGTAGGGGCGAATCAGCCCCAGCATTTT. Encoded protein: CASSLVGANQPQHF.

This rearrangement joins TRBV5-4 to TRBJ2-3; unclear D gene. The V and J ends lost 9 bases and 2 bases respectively, with 13 bases between them. Germline-derived CDR1 and CDR2 are SGHNT and YYREEE (reference sequence). The CDR3 runs 13 residues. The CDR3 bases are TGTGCCACCCGACACGACAACACAGATACGCAGTATTTT. It specifies CATRHDNTDTQYF.

The rearrangement links TRBV4-1 to TRBJ2-5; a possible D gene is TRBD1 (5 bases). V lost 2 bases and J 2 bases, leaving 9 bases between the germline ends. This CDR3 comprises 14 residues. Germline assignment: CDR1 MGHRA and CDR2 YSYEKL. This chain's CDR3 is CASSQRGTQETQYF. CDR3 coding DNA: TGCGCCAGCAGCCAAAGGGGAACTCAAGAGACCCAGTACTTC.

This clone was observed once. The chain recombines TRBV4-2 with TRBJ1-5; 7 positions match TRBD1. CDR1 LGHNA and CDR2 YNFKEQ come from the germline V gene. This CDR3 comprises 15 residues. V lost 0 bases to trimming and J lost 5 bases; unmatched junction nucleotides: 4. The DNA for the CDR3 is TGTGCCAGCAGCCAAGAGGACAGGTGGGATCAGCCCCAGCATTTT. Translating it yields CASSQEDRWDQPQHF.

This chain uses TRBV7-2 with TRBJ1-1; TRBD1 agrees at 8 bases. The germline CDR1 and CDR2 sequences are SGHTA and FQGNSA. V dropped 3 bases and J dropped 8; count of bases not matched to a gene: 8. The CDR3 is made up of 14 amino acids. CDR3 region: CASSLQGARMEAFF. CDR3 nucleotides: TGTGCCAGCAGCTTGCAGGGGGCGCGCATGGAAGCTTTCTTT.

The chain joins TRBV6-2 or TRBV6-3 to TRBJ2-3, with D tentatively TRBD1 (5 bases). Germline CDR1 reads MNHEY; CDR2 reads SVGEGT. The CDR3 totals 15 residues. Trimming shortened V by 2 bases and J by 2 bases, and 11 bases separated the two germline ends. This CDR3 is CASSYTQGITDTQYF. The CDR3 DNA follows: TGTGCCAGCAGTTACACGCAGGGCATCACAGATACGCAGTATTTT.

This sequence joins TRBV12-3 or TRBV12-4 and TRBJ1-1; TRBD1 might be the D (6 bases). V was shortened by 6 bases and J by 4 bases, with 12 bases between the two germline ends. CDR3 length: 13 amino acids. The CDR3 region has the DNA TGTGCCAGCAGCCGTCAGGGGAGCACTGAAGCTTTCTTT. Protein sequence: CASSRQGSTEAFF.

The rearrangement uses TRBV30 and TRBJ1-1, with no clear D. V was clipped by 0 bases and J by 3 bases, with 14 bases between them. The CDR3 has 15 amino acids. The V gene's germline CDR1 is GTSNPN and CDR2 SVGIG (reference sequence). CDR3 sequence (DNA): TGTGCCTGGAGTGTAGTGATAGGTCAGGACACTGAAGCTTTCTTT. Amino acids: CAWSVVIGQDTEAFF.

The CDR3 reads CATSIGYPNTGELFF. The CDR3 coding sequence is TGTGCCACCAGCATCGGGTATCCGAACACCGGGGAGCTGTTTTTT. The rearrangement joins TRBV15 to TRBJ2-2, with D unresolved. V was clipped by 4 bases and J by 0 bases, with 9 bases between them. The germline V gene has CDR1 LNHNV and CDR2 YYDKDF (reference sequence). The CDR3 extends over 15 amino acids.

The chain carries TRBV5-1 and TRBJ2-3; 9 bases line up with TRBD1. The CDR3 sequence is 17 residues long. Germline CDR1 SGHRS, CDR2 YFSETQ. Germline trimming cut 0 bases from V and 6 bases from J; bases unmatched to any gene: 11. The CDR3 loop reads CASSLAAGQGSADTQYF. The CDR3 coding sequence is TGCGCCAGCAGCTTGGCCGCGGGACAGGGCTCCGCCGATACGCAGTATTTT.

This chain joins TRBV7-2 and TRBJ1-5, with 11 bases lining up with TRBD1. Looked up from germline, CDR1 is SGHTA and CDR2 is FQGNSA. V lost 5 bases, J lost 1 base, and 7 bases stayed unmatched. This CDR3 comprises 17 residues. CDR3 sequence (DNA): TGTGCCAGCAGCCGGACAGGGGGCCGAGTGAGCAATCAGCCCCAGCATTTT. Amino acids: CASSRTGGRVSNQPQHF.